This T cell receptor (beta chain) originates from a study of monozygotic twins with inflammatory bowel disease (dated by TCRdb to about 2019). Looking at the study overall: The complete study included roughly 30 monozygotic twin pairs: 19 IBD-discordant Danish pairs and nine German pairs, of which four were IBD-concordant and five were IBD-discordant. Each individual had, on average, about 151 000 unique TCRalpha sequences and 181 000 unique TCRbeta sequences available for analysis. The search for disease-associated traits relied mainly on comparing IBD patients with their genetically identical healthy co-twins within discordant pairs. The paper as a whole reports these results and caveats: TCRbeta repertoire diversity, by inverse Simpson index, was decreased in IBD patients compared with their healthy co-twins. No single strong signal or clonotype linked to IBD turned up in the results, so the idea that one exists was not supported. No difference in repertoire similarity was observed between concordant and discordant twins, possibly owing to limited statistical power. Different T cell subtypes could not be distinguished in the analysis. Compared with healthy twins, IBD patients shared fewer clonotypes with other individuals, and the difference was most pronounced in patients with signs of disease activity. Because patients received different immunosuppressive treatments, the repertoires may have picked up extra background noise and variability between individuals.

An approximately 2.5 ml peripheral blood sample was drawn into PAXgene tubes per donor and stored at -80°C. Without T cell sorting, total RNA was isolated from whole blood using the PAXgene blood miRNA kit on an automated QIAcube. Deep TCRalpha and TCRbeta repertoire profiling with unique molecular barcoding was performed on peripheral blood of monozygotic twin pairs concordant or discordant for inflammatory bowel disease. Smoking habits were recorded for all twin pairs, and individuals were classified as current, former or never smokers. About this clonotype itself: The antigen it recognizes is unknown.

The germline V gene yields SGHRS for CDR1 and YFSETQ for CDR2. Inclusive of the bounding cysteine and phenylalanine, the CDR3 is 18 residues long. DNA is not recorded here. The method was 5' RACE. Preparation of each TCR library used approximately 3,700 ng of total RNA. For each sample, cDNA was synthesized in eight separate reactions using SMARTScribe reverse transcriptase. Unique molecular identifiers containing a 6-nucleotide sample barcode were introduced through template switching during cDNA synthesis. TCRalpha and TCRbeta cDNA was amplified in two nested PCRs of around 15 and 9 cycles, and bead purification was carried out after each PCR. Before amplification, the cDNA was treated with uracil DNA-glycosylase and purified using the QIAquick PCR purification kit. In the second PCR, Illumina TruSeq-compatible adapters and sample-specific barcodes were added. TapeStation and Qubit were used to check library quality and concentration, and 5 ng of each library was pooled. The pooled libraries were sequenced with 2 x 100 bp reads and custom sequencing primers on an Illumina HiSeq2500 single-index Rapid Run. Under the source paper's analysis protocol: MiGEC version 1.2.6 was used for UMI-based consensus assembly to correct PCR and sequencing errors. MiXCR version 2.1.1 handled V(D)J alignment, clonotype assembly and CDR3 extraction. Normalisation of gene usage, clonotype sharing and MAIT/NKT TCR abundance was achieved by analysing the top 1000, 10 000 and 20 000 clonotypes per sample. After downsampling to 27 000 UMIs, diversity was calculated as the inverse Simpson index using the vegan R package. Paired Mann-Whitney U tests on discordant twin pairs were used, with Benjamini-Hochberg multiple-testing correction. TCRdb reprocessed the reads; each CDR3 protein sequence makes one entry, and DNA is unavailable. What appears here as the V and J calls and clone size reflects TCRdb's work, not the paper's. The table kept for this sample lists 350,000 to 550,000 distinct CDR3 sequences. The biggest ten clones account for 2.4% of the sample.

The chain employs TRBV5-1 and TRBJ2-3; TCRdb outputs TRBD2, but without DNA this stays unchecked. The source is a human donor with ulcerative colitis or Crohn's disease, or a healthy co-twin of an affected twin (not recorded which). Sequenced: blood. The CDR3 protein: CASSLDGTSGRATDTQYF. Extended through the reference TRBV5-1 and TRBJ2-3 proteins, this CDR3 yields the full variable domain: KAGVTQTPRYLIKTRGQQVTLSCSPISGHRSVSWYQQTPGQGLQFLFEYFSETQRNKGNFPGRFSGRQFSNSRSEMNVSTLELGDSALYLCASSLDGTSGRATDTQYFGPGTRLTVL.